These 27 T cell receptor beta chains originate from one sample sequenced in a study of regulatory T cells in long-lasting Graves disease. The TCR beta library used iRepertoire HTBI primers with Arm-PCR amplification of CDR3. TCRdb re-analysed the multiplex PCR reads in MiXCR, keeping a single row per CDR3 protein. This sample has 700,000 or so distinct CDR3 sequences, with 25% to 35% found just once. The sample's time point: persistent/refractory GD, antithyroid drugs over 5 years with positive TRAb. Generation of the TCR library employed RNA extracted from PBMCs. Sequenced material: peripheral blood mononuclear cells (PBMCs), taken when the disease was refractory, from a patient treated with antithyroid drugs. The source is a female donor with Graves disease.

The rearrangement links TRBV4-2 to TRBJ2-2; unclear D gene. Per germline, CDR1 LGHNA and CDR2 YNFKEQ. The CDR3 is made up of 14 amino acids. V dropped 4 bases and J dropped 4 bases, with 10 bases sitting between them. In nucleotides, the CDR3 is TGTGCCAGCAGCCCGGTGAGGATCACCGGGGAGCTGTTTTTT. As protein: CASSPVRITGELFF.

This clonotype showed up just a few times. The V call is TRBV29-1, the J call TRBJ1-4, with D tentatively TRBD1 (5 bases). The CDR3 sequence is 13 residues long. Trimming removed 1 base from V and 5 bases from J, with 8 bases in between. CDR1 is SQVTM, CDR2 ANQGSEA, per germline. The CDR3 spells CSVEGGANEKLFF. The DNA of the CDR3 is TGCAGCGTTGAAGGTGGGGCGAATGAAAAACTGTTTTTT.

There are many counts of this clonotype. The rearrangement links TRBV10-3 to TRBJ2-7, with D uncertain. V lost 11 bases to trimming and J lost 0 bases, with 8 bases between them. In germline, CDR1 is ENHRY, CDR2 SYGVKD. This CDR3 has 11 amino acids. CDR3 loop: CASRPSYEQYF. Here the CDR3 DNA reads TGTGCCTCTCGGCCCTCCTACGAGCAGTACTTC.

V usage is TRBV6-1 and J usage is TRBJ1-1; D uncertain. This CDR3 is 17 amino acids long. The V and J ends lost 0 bases and 0 bases respectively, with 14 bases between them. Germline V CDR1 and CDR2: MNHNS, SASEGT. CDR3 sequence (DNA): TGTGCCAGCAGTGAAGCGGGGTTTCGCGGTATGAACACTGAAGCTTTCTTT. Translated: CASSEAGFRGMNTEAFF.

V gene TRBV9 combines with J gene TRBJ1-6; unclear D gene. The ends were cut back, 3 bases at V and 7 bases at J, with 5 bases in the middle. Germline V gene sequence: CDR1 SGDLS, CDR2 YYNGEE. The CDR3 is 12 amino acids. The CDR3 DNA reads TGTGCCAGCAGCGGCTCGAATTCACCCCTCCACTTT. The encoded protein is CASSGSNSPLHF.

The chain links TRBV12-5 to TRBJ1-4, with D hard to call. The CDR3 loop spans 15 amino acids. CDR1 and CDR2 from the germline V gene are LGHNT and FRNRAP. V was pared by 4 bases and J by 4 bases, with 13 bases between. In nucleotides, the CDR3 is TGTGCTAGTGGTTCAATCAGGTACGGTAATGAAAAACTGTTTTTT. As protein: CASGSIRYGNEKLFF.

V gene TRBV6-1 combines with J gene TRBJ2-7, with 10 bases fitting TRBD2. CDR1 MNHNS and CDR2 SASEGT come from the germline V gene. The CDR3 is 15 amino acids. Unmatched junction bases numbered 8, after V lost 5 bases and J lost 4 bases. The CDR3 coding sequence is TGTGCCAGCAGTAAGAGGACTAGCGGATCATACGAGCAGTACTTC. It translates to CASSKRTSGSYEQYF.

This chain joins TRBV19 and TRBJ1-2, with unresolved D. Germline-derived CDR1 and CDR2 are LNHDA and SQIVND (reference sequence). Trimming took 5 bases from V and 4 from J, leaving 14 bases between them. The length of the CDR3 is 14 residues. The CDR3 region is CASSERPTTYGYTF. The DNA of the CDR3 is TGTGCCAGTAGTGAACGGCCAACAACCTATGGCTACACCTTC.

Comment on this clonotype: This may arise from a read error, as a much more abundant clone is one base away. Likely a read error: the CDR3 ends without its conserved phenylalanine or tryptophan. The chain joins TRBV12-3 or TRBV12-4 to TRBJ2-4; perhaps TRBD2 as D (5 bases). With 2 bases removed from V and 3 bases from J, the gap between germline ends came to 11 bases. This CDR3 has 15 amino acids. The chain's CDR3 is CASSLREGDKNIQYS. The CDR3 DNA sequence: TGTGCCAGCAGTTTACGCGAGGGTGACAAAAACATTCAGTACTCC.

With respect to this clonotype: Being one base from a much bigger clone, this may be a read error. The chain uses TRBV11-2 and TRBJ2-5; 10 bases map to TRBD2. The CDR3 sequence is 17 residues long. Germline assignment: CDR1 SGHAT and CDR2 FQNNGV. The CDR3 reads CAGSPTSGIRREETQYF. The DNA for the CDR3 is TGTGCCGGCAGCCCCACTAGCGGGATTAGAAGGGAAGAGACCCAGTACTTC.

This clonotype was counted a few times. This sequence joins TRBV13 and TRBJ1-4; 7 positions match TRBD1. CDR3 length: 16 residues. Germline-derived CDR1 and CDR2 are PRHDT and FYEKMQ (reference sequence). The V gene end was trimmed by 5 bases and the J gene end by 8 bases; junction bases not matched to a gene: 14. CDR3 protein: CASSRNQNRGGEKLFF. The CDR3 DNA is TGTGCCAGCAGCCGAAACCAGAACAGGGGTGGCGAAAAACTGTTTTTT.

This clonotype was observed a few times. The chain links TRBV6-1 to TRBJ1-1, with unresolved D. Germline assignment: CDR1 MNHNS and CDR2 SASEGT. The CDR3 is made up of 15 amino acids. V was pared by 0 bases and J by 0 bases, with 8 bases between. The CDR3 region is CASSEARILNTEAFF. In DNA form, the CDR3 reads TGTGCCAGCAGTGAAGCGCGAATTCTGAACACTGAAGCTTTCTTT.

The chain carries TRBV3-1 and TRBJ2-2; 13 bases match TRBD2. The germline V gene encodes CDR1 LGHDT and CDR2 YNNKEL (reference sequence). With 5 bases clipped from V and 7 bases from J, the junction kept 7 bases outside the gene matches. The CDR3 length is 16 residues. CDR3 nucleotides: TGTGCCAGCAGCTTCCGGACTAGCGGGAGTCACGGGGAGCTGTTTTTT. Translating gives CASSFRTSGSHGELFF. The complete variable domain, with remaining parts taken from reference TRBV3-1 and TRBJ2-2, reads DTAVSQTPKYLVTQMGNDKSIKCEQNLGHDTMYWYKQDSKKFLKIMFSYNNKELIINETVPNRFSPKSPDKAHLNLHINSLELGDSAVYFCASSFRTSGSHGELFFGEGSRLTVL.

This clonotype has just one count. V gene TRBV3-1 combines with J gene TRBJ1-1; D is possibly TRBD1 (5 bases). CDR3 length: 15 amino acids. The V end was cut by 4 bases, the J end by 6 bases, with 18 bases between. The germline gives CDR1 LGHDT, CDR2 YNNKEL (reference sequence). The CDR3 loop reads CASSPRGLSGPEAFF. The CDR3 DNA sequence: TGTGCCAGCAGCCCGCGGGGCCTTTCTGGCCCTGAAGCTTTCTTT.

This clonotype was seen a few times. The chain recombines TRBV5-1 with TRBJ1-1, with TRBD1 as a possible D gene (6 bases). This CDR3 contains 14 residues. Per the germline V gene, CDR1 is SGHRS and CDR2 is YFSETQ. Trimming shortened V by 4 bases and J by 10 bases, and 20 bases separated the two germline ends. The CDR3 nucleotides read TGCGCCAGCAGCCAGCTGACAGGAGGGGAAGGAGCTTTCTTT. Protein sequence: CASSQLTGGEGAFF. The full variable domain, in which reference TRBV5-1 and TRBJ1-1 provide the parts outside the CDR3, is KAGVTQTPRYLIKTRGQQVTLSCSPISGHRSVSWYQQTPGQGLQFLFEYFSETQRNKGNFPGRFSGRQFSNSRSEMNVSTLELGDSALYLCASSQLTGGEGAFFGQGTRLTVV.

V and J are TRBV7-9 and TRBJ1-2; 10 positions agree with TRBD1. The CDR3 sequence is 15 residues long. Germline CDR1 is SEHNR and CDR2 is FQNEAQ (reference sequence). With 5 bases clipped from V and 3 bases from J, the junction kept 6 bases outside the gene matches. The CDR3 nucleotides are TGTGCCAGCAGCCTCGGACAGGGGGGCGACTATGGCTACACCTTC. It codes for CASSLGQGGDYGYTF.

This clonotype appeared many times. This chain joins TRBV11-2 and TRBJ2-5; D not resolved. This CDR3 has 12 amino acids. Trimming left V 1 base short and J 5 bases short, with 5 bases between. Germline V CDR1 and CDR2: SGHAT, FQNNGV. The CDR3 DNA follows: TGTGCCAGCAGCTTAGGGGTCGAGACCCAGTACTTC. Residues: CASSLGVETQYF.

This clonotype was seen at least ten times. The CDR3 bases are TGTGCTAGTGGTTTGGGGGACAGGGCCAACCAGCCCCAGCATTTT. It is translated as CASGLGDRANQPQHF. The chain uses TRBV12-5 and TRBJ1-5, with 9 nucleotides matching TRBD1. CDR3 size: 15 residues. Germline V gene lookup returns CDR1 LGHNT and CDR2 FRNRAP. V was clipped by 1 base and J by 7 bases; unmatched bases: 5.

This clonotype was counted a few times. CDR3 amino acids: CASRRSETAPIGYTF. CDR3 bases: TGTGCCAGCAGGCGCTCCGAGACCGCACCTATTGGCTACACCTTC. The chain combines TRBV27 with TRBJ1-2; D unclear. Between the trimmed V and J ends, which lost 6 bases and 7 bases, there was a span of 21 bases. The germline gives CDR1 MNHEY, CDR2 SMNVEV (reference sequence). The CDR3 runs to 15 residues.

The J gene is TRBJ2-5, the V gene TRBV11-1, with D tentatively TRBD2 (5 bases). The CDR3 covers 18 residues. With 5 bases removed from V and 0 bases from J, the gap between germline ends came to 22 bases. Germline V lookup: CDR1 SGHAT, CDR2 FQDESV (reference sequence). CDR3 region: CASSHRVLLARDQETQYF. The CDR3 bases are TGTGCCAGCAGCCATCGGGTGTTATTGGCGAGGGACCAAGAGACCCAGTACTTC.

The genes are TRBV6-9 and TRBJ1-1; D is perhaps TRBD1 (5 bases). The V gene lost 3 bases and the J gene lost 1 base, with 12 bases spanning the gap. CDR3 size: 15 residues. The germline CDR1 and CDR2 sequences are MNHGY and SVAAGI. CDR3 amino acids: CASSYRQRANTEAFF. Here the CDR3 DNA reads TGTGCCAGCAGTTACCGACAGCGAGCGAACACTGAAGCTTTCTTT.

This clonotype was detected only a few times. The chain recombines TRBV30 with TRBJ1-2; TRBD1 aligns across 7 bases. Per germline, CDR1 GTSNPN and CDR2 SVGIG (reference sequence). The CDR3 consists of 14 residues. The junction had 7 bases not matched to a gene; V was cut back by 2 bases and J by 4 bases. The CDR3 loop reads CAWSIRDRRYGYTF. For the CDR3, the DNA is TGTGCCTGGAGTATCCGGGACAGACGCTATGGCTACACCTTC. The complete variable domain, with remaining parts taken from reference TRBV30 and TRBJ1-2, reads SQTIHQWPATLVQPVGSPLSLECTVEGTSNPNLYWYRQAAGRGLQLLFYSVGIGQISSEVPQNLSASRPQDRQFILSSKKLLLSDSGFYLCAWSIRDRRYGYTFGSGTRLTVV.

This clonotype was observed at least ten times. The chain carries TRBV20-1 and TRBJ2-5; D unresolved. Germline V CDR1 and CDR2: DFQATT, SNEGSKA (reference sequence). The germline V and J ends were trimmed by 0 bases and 4 bases, with 6 bases remaining between them. CDR3 length equals 12 residues. CDR3 nucleotides: TGCAGTGCTAGAGATTGGGGAGAGACCCAGTACTTC. Amino acids: CSARDWGETQYF.

In its sample, this clonotype was seen a few times. The chain links TRBV29-1 to TRBJ1-1; D is unresolved. The CDR3 loop spans 14 amino acids. Germline CDR1 SQVTM, CDR2 ANQGSEA. V was shortened by 1 base and J by 1 base, with 10 bases between the two germline ends. CDR3 loop: CSVEVPGRNTEAFF. In nucleotides, the CDR3 is TGCAGCGTTGAAGTTCCGGGGAGGAACACTGAAGCTTTCTTT. Full variable domain (outside the CDR3, taken from reference TRBV29-1 and TRBJ1-1): SAVISQKPSRDICQRGTSLTIQCQVDSQVTMMFWYRQQPGQSLTLIATANQGSEATYESGFVIDKFPISRPNLTFSTLTVSNMSPEDSSIYLCSVEVPGRNTEAFFGQGTRLTVV.

This clonotype was recorded a few times. The CDR3 DNA reads as TGTGCCAGCAGTTCGGACAGGGGGACCTACACAGATACGCAGTATTTT. It codes for CASSSDRGTYTDTQYF. The V gene is TRBV28, the J gene TRBJ2-3; 10 nucleotides align to TRBD1. The CDR3 extends over 16 amino acids. In germline, CDR1 is MDHEN, CDR2 SYDVKM. V was clipped by 4 bases and J by 2 bases; unmatched bases: 6. The variable domain in full, completed from reference TRBV28 and TRBJ2-3, reads DVKVTQSSRYLVKRTGEKVFLECVQDMDHENMFWYRQDPGLGLRLIYFSYDVKMKEKGDIPEGYSVSREKKERFSLILESASTNQTSMYLCASSSDRGTYTDTQYFGPGTRLTVL.

V and J are TRBV5-4 and TRBJ2-7; D remains ambiguous. The CDR3 loop spans 16 amino acids. CDR1 is SGHNT, CDR2 YYREEE, per germline (reference sequence). Trimming stripped 4 bases from V and 2 bases from J, with 19 bases between. CDR3 coding DNA: TGTGCCAGCAGCCCAACCCCTCAGTCCAGCACCTACGAGCAGTACTTC. Encoded protein: CASSPTPQSSTYEQYF.

This clonotype was counted a few times. The genes are TRBV12-3 or TRBV12-4 and TRBJ1-1, with a possible D match to TRBD1 (5 bases). This CDR3 region has 12 residues. V lost 7 bases and J 4 bases, leaving 10 bases between the germline ends. This CDR3 reads CASIKGPTEAFF. The CDR3 nucleotides read TGTGCCAGCATTAAGGGGCCCACTGAAGCTTTCTTT.